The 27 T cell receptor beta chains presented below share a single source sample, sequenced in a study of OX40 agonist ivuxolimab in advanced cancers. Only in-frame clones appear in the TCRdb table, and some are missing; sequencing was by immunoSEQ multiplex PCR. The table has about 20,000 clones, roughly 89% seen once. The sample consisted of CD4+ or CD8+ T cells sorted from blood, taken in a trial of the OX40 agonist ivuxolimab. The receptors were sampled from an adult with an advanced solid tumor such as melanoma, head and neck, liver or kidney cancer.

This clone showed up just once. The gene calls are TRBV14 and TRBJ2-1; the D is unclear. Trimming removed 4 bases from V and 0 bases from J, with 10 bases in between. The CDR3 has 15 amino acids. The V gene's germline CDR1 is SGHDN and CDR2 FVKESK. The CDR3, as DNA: TGTGCCAGCAGCCCCCTTATGAGCTCCTACAATGAGCAGTTCTTC. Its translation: CASSPLMSSYNEQFF.

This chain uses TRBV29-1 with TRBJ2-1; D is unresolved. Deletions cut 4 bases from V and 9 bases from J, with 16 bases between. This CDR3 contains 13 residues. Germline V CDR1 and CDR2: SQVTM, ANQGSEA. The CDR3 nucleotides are TGCAGCGTTGTACTGTCCGGTCAGAGTGAGCAGTTCTTC. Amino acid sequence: CSVVLSGQSEQFF.

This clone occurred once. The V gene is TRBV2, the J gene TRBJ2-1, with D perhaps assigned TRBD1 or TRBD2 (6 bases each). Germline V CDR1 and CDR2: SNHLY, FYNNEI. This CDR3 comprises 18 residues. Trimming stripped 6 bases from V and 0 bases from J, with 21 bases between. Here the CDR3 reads CASRGLWGATSSYNEQFF. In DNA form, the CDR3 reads TGTGCCAGCAGGGGGCTGTGGGGGGCTACTAGCTCCTACAATGAGCAGTTCTTC.

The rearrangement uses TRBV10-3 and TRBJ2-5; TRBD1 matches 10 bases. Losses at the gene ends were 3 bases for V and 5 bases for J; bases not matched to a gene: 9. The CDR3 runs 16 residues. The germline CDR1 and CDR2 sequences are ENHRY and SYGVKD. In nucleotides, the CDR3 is TGTGCCATCAGTGAAAGTGTGACAGGGGGCCGGGAGACCCAGTACTTC. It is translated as CAISESVTGGRETQYF.

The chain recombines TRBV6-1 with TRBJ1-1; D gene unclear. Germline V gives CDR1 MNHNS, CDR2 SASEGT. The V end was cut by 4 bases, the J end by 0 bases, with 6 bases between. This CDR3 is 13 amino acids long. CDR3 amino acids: CASSGVMNTEAFF. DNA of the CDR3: TGTGCCAGCAGTGGAGTGATGAACACTGAAGCTTTCTTT.

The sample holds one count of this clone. CDR3 DNA: TGTGCCAGCACACCGGGACAGGGGGCTGTTCAGCCCCAGCATTTT. Translated, it gives CASTPGQGAVQPQHF. The rearrangement joins TRBV6-1 to TRBJ1-5; 12 bases fit TRBD1. V trimming: 7 bases; J trimming: 6 bases; junction bases outside the gene matches: 7. This CDR3 is 15 amino acids long. The germline CDR1 and CDR2 sequences are MNHNS and SASEGT.

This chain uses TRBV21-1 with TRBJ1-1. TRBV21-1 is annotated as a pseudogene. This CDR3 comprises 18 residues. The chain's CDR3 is CASSKAPCVVGRATEAFF. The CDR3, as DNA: TGTGCCAGCAGCAAAGCCCCTTGTGTGGTAGGGAGGGCCACTGAAGCTTTCTTT.

The CDR3 DNA reads as TGTGCCAGCAGCTACTGGGGCGACGACACTGAAGCTTTCTTT. This gives the protein CASSYWGDDTEAFF. V is TRBV7-6 and J is TRBJ1-1, with D tentatively TRBD1 (5 bases). The germline V and J ends were trimmed by 4 bases and 3 bases, with 12 bases remaining between them. CDR1 SGHVS and CDR2 FNYEAQ come from the germline V gene. The CDR3 extends over 14 amino acids.

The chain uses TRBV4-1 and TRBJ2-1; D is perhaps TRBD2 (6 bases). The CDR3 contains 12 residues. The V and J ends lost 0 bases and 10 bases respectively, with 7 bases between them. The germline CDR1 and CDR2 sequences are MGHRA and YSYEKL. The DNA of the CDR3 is TGCGCCAGCAGCCAAGATGCGGGGGAGCAGTTCTTC. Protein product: CASSQDAGEQFF.

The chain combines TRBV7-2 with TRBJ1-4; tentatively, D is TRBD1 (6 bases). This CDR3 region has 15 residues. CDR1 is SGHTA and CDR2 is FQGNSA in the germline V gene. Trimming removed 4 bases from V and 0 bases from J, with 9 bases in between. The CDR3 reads CASSWGAATNEKLFF. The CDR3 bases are TGTGCCAGCAGCTGGGGGGCAGCAACTAATGAAAAACTGTTTTTT.

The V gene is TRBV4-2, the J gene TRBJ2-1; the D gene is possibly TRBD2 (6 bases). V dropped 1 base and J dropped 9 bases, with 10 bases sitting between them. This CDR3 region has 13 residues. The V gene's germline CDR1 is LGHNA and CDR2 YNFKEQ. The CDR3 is CASSQVEGTEQFF. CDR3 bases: TGTGCCAGCAGCCAAGTGGAGGGGACTGAGCAGTTCTTC.

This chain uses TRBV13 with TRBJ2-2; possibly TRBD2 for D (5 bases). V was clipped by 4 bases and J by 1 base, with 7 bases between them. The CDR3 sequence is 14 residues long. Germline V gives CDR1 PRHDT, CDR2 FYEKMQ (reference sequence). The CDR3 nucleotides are TGTGCCAGCAGCTCCGGGGTGAACACCGGGGAGCTGTTTTTT. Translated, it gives CASSSGVNTGELFF.

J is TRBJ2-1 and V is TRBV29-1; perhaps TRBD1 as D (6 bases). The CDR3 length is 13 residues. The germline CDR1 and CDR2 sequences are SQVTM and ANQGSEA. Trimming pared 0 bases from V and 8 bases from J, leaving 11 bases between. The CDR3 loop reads CSVEEWGQDEQFF. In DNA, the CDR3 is TGCAGCGTTGAAGAATGGGGGCAGGATGAGCAGTTCTTC.

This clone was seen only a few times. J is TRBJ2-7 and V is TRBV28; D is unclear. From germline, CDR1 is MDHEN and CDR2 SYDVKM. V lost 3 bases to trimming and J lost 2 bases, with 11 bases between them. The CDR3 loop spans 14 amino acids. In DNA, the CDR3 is TGTGCCAGCAGTTTCCCCTTAAAACCCTACGAGCAGTACTTC. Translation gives CASSFPLKPYEQYF.

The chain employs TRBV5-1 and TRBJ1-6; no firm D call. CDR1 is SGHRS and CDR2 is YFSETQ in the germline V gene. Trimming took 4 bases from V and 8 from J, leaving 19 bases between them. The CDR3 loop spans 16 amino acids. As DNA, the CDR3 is TGCGCCAGCAGCCCTCAAGGGCATGAGATCCATTCACCCCTCCACTTT. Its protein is CASSPQGHEIHSPLHF.

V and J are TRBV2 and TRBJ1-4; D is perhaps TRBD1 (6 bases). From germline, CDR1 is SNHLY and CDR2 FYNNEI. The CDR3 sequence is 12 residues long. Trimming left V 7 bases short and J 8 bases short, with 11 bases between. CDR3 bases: TGTGCCAGCATCTTACAGGGAGAAAAACTGTTTTTT. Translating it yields CASILQGEKLFF. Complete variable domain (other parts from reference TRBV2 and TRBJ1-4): EPEVTQTPSHQVTQMGQEVILRCVPISNHLYFYWYRQILGQKVEFLVSFYNNEISEKSEIFDDQFSVERPDGSNFTLKIRSTKLEDSAMYFCASILQGEKLFFGSGTQLSVL.

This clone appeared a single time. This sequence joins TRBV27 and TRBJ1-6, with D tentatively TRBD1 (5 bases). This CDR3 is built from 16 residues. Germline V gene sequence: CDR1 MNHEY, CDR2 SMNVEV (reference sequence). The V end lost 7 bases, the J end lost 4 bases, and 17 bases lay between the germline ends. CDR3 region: CASNNGAGTYNSPLHF. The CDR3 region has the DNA TGTGCCAGCAATAATGGGGCAGGAACTTATAATTCACCCCTCCACTTT.

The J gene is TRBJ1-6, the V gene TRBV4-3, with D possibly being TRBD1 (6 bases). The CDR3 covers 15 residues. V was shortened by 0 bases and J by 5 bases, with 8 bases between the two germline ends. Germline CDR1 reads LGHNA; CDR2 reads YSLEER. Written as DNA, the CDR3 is TGCGCCAGCAGCCAAGATGCAGGGGATAATTCACCCCTCCACTTT. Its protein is CASSQDAGDNSPLHF.

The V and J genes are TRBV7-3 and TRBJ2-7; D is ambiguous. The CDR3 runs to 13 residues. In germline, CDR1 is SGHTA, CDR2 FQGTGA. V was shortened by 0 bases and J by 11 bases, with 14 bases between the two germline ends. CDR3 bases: TGTGCCAGCAGCTTAACTCCCTCCAGTCTGGAGTACTTC. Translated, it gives CASSLTPSSLEYF.

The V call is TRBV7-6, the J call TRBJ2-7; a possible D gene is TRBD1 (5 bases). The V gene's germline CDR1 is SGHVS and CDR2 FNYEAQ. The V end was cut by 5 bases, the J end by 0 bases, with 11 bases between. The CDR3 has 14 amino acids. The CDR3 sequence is CASSPGRDSYEQYF. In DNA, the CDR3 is TGTGCCAGCAGCCCGGGCAGGGACTCCTACGAGCAGTACTTC.

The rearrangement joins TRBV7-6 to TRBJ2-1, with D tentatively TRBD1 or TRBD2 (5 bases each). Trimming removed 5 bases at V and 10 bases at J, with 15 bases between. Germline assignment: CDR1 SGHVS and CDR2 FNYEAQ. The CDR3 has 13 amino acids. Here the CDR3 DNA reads TGTGCCAGCAGCCCGGGGCCCCGGGTGGAGCAGTTCTTC. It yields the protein CASSPGPRVEQFF.

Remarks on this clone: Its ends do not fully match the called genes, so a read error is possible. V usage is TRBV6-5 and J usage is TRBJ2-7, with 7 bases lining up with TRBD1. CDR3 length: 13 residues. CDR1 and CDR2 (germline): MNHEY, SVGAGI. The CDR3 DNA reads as TGTGCCACCAGTTGGTTACAGGGGCGCGAGCAGTACTTC. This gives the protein CATSWLQGREQYF.

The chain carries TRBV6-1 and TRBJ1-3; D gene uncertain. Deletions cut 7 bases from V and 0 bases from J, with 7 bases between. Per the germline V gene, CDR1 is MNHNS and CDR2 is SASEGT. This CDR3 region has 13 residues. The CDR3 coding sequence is TGTGCCAGCACGCTGCTCTCTGGAAACACCATATATTTT. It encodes CASTLLSGNTIYF.

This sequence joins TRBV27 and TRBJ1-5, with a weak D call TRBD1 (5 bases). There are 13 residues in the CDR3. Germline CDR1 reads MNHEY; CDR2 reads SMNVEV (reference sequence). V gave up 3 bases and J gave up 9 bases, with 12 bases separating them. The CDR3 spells CASSFQWGSPQHF. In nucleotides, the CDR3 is TGTGCCAGCAGTTTTCAATGGGGGTCGCCCCAGCATTTT.

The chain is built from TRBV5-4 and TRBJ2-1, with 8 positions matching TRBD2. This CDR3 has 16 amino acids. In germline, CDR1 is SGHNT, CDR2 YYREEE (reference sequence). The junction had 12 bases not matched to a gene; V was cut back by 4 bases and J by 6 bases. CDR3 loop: CASSLGTSGGVNEQFF. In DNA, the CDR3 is TGTGCCAGCAGCCTCGGGACTAGTGGGGGGGTCAATGAGCAGTTCTTC.

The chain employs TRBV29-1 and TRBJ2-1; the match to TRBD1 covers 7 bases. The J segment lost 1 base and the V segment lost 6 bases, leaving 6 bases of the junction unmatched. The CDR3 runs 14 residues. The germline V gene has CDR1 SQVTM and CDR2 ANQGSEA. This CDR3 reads CSVSPGQSYNEQFF. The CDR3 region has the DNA TGCAGCGTATCCCCGGGACAGTCCTACAATGAGCAGTTCTTC.

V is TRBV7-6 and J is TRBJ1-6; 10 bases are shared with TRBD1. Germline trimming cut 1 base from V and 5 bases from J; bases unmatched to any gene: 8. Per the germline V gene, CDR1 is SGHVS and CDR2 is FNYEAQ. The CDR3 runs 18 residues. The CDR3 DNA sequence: TGTGCCAGCAGCTTAGGCCCCGGGACAGGGGTTAATAATTCACCCCTCCACTTT. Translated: CASSLGPGTGVNNSPLHF.